The T cell receptor beta chain described here comes from a study of T cells after yellow fever vaccination. The CDR3 totals 17 residues. Germline V gives CDR1 SEHNR, CDR2 FQNEAQ (reference sequence). J was trimmed by 0 bases and V by 7 bases; bases with no gene match: 10. The table lists this clonotype with a few counts. TCRdb used MiXCR to reprocess the 5' RACE reads, holding one entry per CDR3 protein. The sample holds 360,000 or so distinct CDR3 sequences, under 14% seen once. Here the sequenced sample was PBMCs, taken on the day of the first yellow fever vaccination. The V call is TRBV7-9, the J call TRBJ2-3, with 10 bases that match TRBD2. The source is a man younger than 30 who received the YFV17D yellow fever vaccine. CDR3: CASNERTSGTSTDTQYF. The CDR3 nucleotides are TGTGCCAGCAACGAGAGGACTAGCGGAACTAGCACAGATACGCAGTATTTT.